The 18 T cell receptor beta chains listed next were all sequenced from one sample in a study of a mutant IDH1 vaccine in newly diagnosed glioma. Which antigens these TCRs recognize remains unknown. Time point in this sample: week 11, during vaccination. A single vaccine dose contained 300 ug of mutant IDH1 20-mer peptide, and topical imiquimod was used with it. Generated by immunoSEQ multiplex PCR, the TCRdb table keeps only in-frame clones and is missing some. The sample comprises 57,000 or so clones, under 85% of which are singletons, and about 3.8% rests with the top ten. Material: PBMCs, obtained from a glioma patient whose treatment included an IDH1 peptide vaccine. All receptors come from a man aged 25 to 45 with glioma.

This clone has only one observation. J is TRBJ1-1 and V is TRBV6-1; TRBD1 matches 7 bases. Unmatched junction bases numbered 9, after V lost 6 bases and J lost 5 bases. The germline CDR1 and CDR2 sequences are MNHNS and SASEGT. The CDR3 is 14 amino acids. Here the CDR3 reads CASRERTGVTEAFF. The CDR3 coding sequence is TGTGCCAGCAGAGAAAGGACAGGCGTGACTGAAGCTTTCTTT.

CDR3 sequence reads: CASSYSPQGGYEQYF. The CDR3 DNA follows: TGTGCCAGCAGTTACTCCCCGCAAGGTGGCTACGAGCAGTACTTC. The chain joins TRBV6-5 to TRBJ2-7; no reliable D call. Per the germline V gene, CDR1 is MNHEY and CDR2 is SVGAGI. V lost 0 bases and J lost 3, with 12 bases in between. The CDR3 is 15 amino acids.

This chain connects TRBV9 to TRBJ1-1; no clear D. The CDR3 covers 14 residues. CDR1 is SGDLS, CDR2 YYNGEE, per germline. Trimming took 2 bases from V and 0 from J, leaving 8 bases between them. CDR3 protein: CASSVDPMNTEAFF. Written as DNA, the CDR3 is TGTGCCAGCAGCGTGGACCCCATGAACACTGAAGCTTTCTTT. The whole variable domain, remainder taken from reference TRBV9 and TRBJ1-1, is DSGVTQTPKHLITATGQRVTLRCSPRSGDLSVYWYQQSLDQGLQFLIQYYNGEERAKGNILERFSAQQFPDLHSELNLSSLELGDSALYFCASSVDPMNTEAFFGQGTRLTVV.

The chain carries TRBV15 and TRBJ2-7; D remains unclear. CDR1 is LNHNV, CDR2 YYDKDF, per germline (reference sequence). Trimming took 1 base from V and 5 from J, leaving 12 bases between them. This CDR3 is 14 amino acids long. The CDR3 DNA reads TGTGCCACCAGCAGAGGTGGGGAAGATCACGAGCAGTACTTC. Translating it yields CATSRGGEDHEQYF.

The V and J genes are TRBV27 and TRBJ2-1; 8 bases map to TRBD2. Germline V gene data show CDR1 as MNHEY and CDR2 as SMNVEV (reference sequence). V shed 3 bases and J 4 bases; nucleotides not matched to a gene: 5. The CDR3 is made up of 15 amino acids. As DNA, the CDR3 is TGTGCCAGCAGTTTTTATAGCGGGGAGTACAATGAGCAGTTCTTC. Translation: CASSFYSGEYNEQFF.

V is TRBV28 and J is TRBJ1-2; weak D call: TRBD1 (6 bases). This CDR3 is built from 14 residues. Trimming pared 2 bases from V and 3 bases from J, leaving 10 bases between. The germline gives CDR1 MDHEN, CDR2 SYDVKM. CDR3 nucleotide sequence: TGTGCCAGCAGTTTACCGGGGGCGGACTATGGCTACACCTTC. It codes for CASSLPGADYGYTF.

The V gene is TRBV7-8, the J gene TRBJ2-7; no definite D call. Between the trimmed V and J ends, which lost 3 bases and 4 bases, there was a span of 7 bases. CDR1 and CDR2 (germline): SGHVS, FQNEAQ. CDR3 length: 12 residues. CDR3 DNA sequence: TGTGCCAGCAGCTTGGCCACATACGAGCAGTACTTC. Translation: CASSLATYEQYF.

The chain carries TRBV15 and TRBJ2-1; perhaps TRBD1 as D (5 bases). Trimming left V 1 base short and J 1 base short, with 8 bases between. Germline values: CDR1 LNHNV, CDR2 YYDKDF (reference sequence). The CDR3 has 15 amino acids. CDR3 region: CATSRVTVSYNEQFF. CDR3 sequence (DNA): TGTGCCACCAGCAGAGTGACAGTATCCTACAATGAGCAGTTCTTC.

The gene calls are TRBV19 and TRBJ2-7; TRBD1 agrees at 7 bases. This CDR3 is 14 amino acids long. CDR1 is LNHDA and CDR2 is SQIVND in the germline V gene (reference sequence). The V and J ends lost 4 bases and 5 bases, in that order; junction bases with no gene match: 8. This CDR3 reads CASSTDGTEDEQYF. The DNA for the CDR3 is TGTGCCAGTAGTACCGACGGGACAGAGGACGAGCAGTACTTC.

V usage is TRBV28 and J usage is TRBJ1-1, with 8 bases fitting TRBD1. Germline V CDR1 and CDR2: MDHEN, SYDVKM. CDR3 length: 19 amino acids. The ends lost 5 bases at V and 0 bases at J; junction bases unmatched: 17. The CDR3 DNA is TGTGCCAGCAGTGGCTGGGTTGGTGTGCAGGGGGCGCTGAACACTGAAGCTTTCTTT. The encoded protein is CASSGWVGVQGALNTEAFF. Full variable domain (outside the CDR3, taken from reference TRBV28 and TRBJ1-1): DVKVTQSSRYLVKRTGEKVFLECVQDMDHENMFWYRQDPGLGLRLIYFSYDVKMKEKGDIPEGYSVSREKKERFSLILESASTNQTSMYLCASSGWVGVQGALNTEAFFGQGTRLTVV.

This rearrangement joins TRBV7-2 to TRBJ1-2, with D unclear. V was clipped by 2 bases and J by 1 base, with 8 bases between them. Germline V gene data show CDR1 as SGHTA and CDR2 as FQGNSA. The CDR3 consists of 14 residues. The CDR3 reads CASSLFADNYGYTF. CDR3 nucleotide sequence: TGTGCCAGCAGCTTATTTGCGGATAACTATGGCTACACCTTC.

V and J are TRBV6-1 and TRBJ1-1, with D unclear. Trimming took 6 bases from V and 0 from J, leaving 14 bases between them. Germline assignment: CDR1 MNHNS and CDR2 SASEGT. The length of the CDR3 is 15 residues. CDR3 coding DNA: TGTGCCAGCAGCCAAGGTGGCAGCTTGAACACTGAAGCTTTCTTT. It codes for CASSQGGSLNTEAFF.

This clone was picked up one time. The rearrangement uses TRBV6-4 and TRBJ2-3; a weak D match, TRBD1 (5 bases). The CDR3 covers 15 residues. Germline values: CDR1 MRHNA, CDR2 SNTAGT. Trimming shortened V by 0 bases and J by 2 bases, and 9 bases separated the two germline ends. This chain's CDR3 is CASSDSTGSTDTQYF. The CDR3, as DNA: TGTGCCAGCAGTGACTCAACAGGATCCACAGATACGCAGTATTTT.

The CDR3, as DNA: TGCGCCAGCAGCTTCGGGGGGAGTAACACCGGGGAGCTGTTTTTT. Its translation is CASSFGGSNTGELFF. The chain couples TRBV5-1 to TRBJ2-2; TRBD2 matches 7 bases. The V segment lost 2 bases and the J segment 2 bases; nucleotides outside the gene matches: 3. There are 15 residues in the CDR3. In germline, CDR1 is SGHRS, CDR2 YFSETQ.

This clone is large (0.1 to 1%). V and J are TRBV27 and TRBJ2-1; D gene uncertain. CDR1 and CDR2 (germline): MNHEY, SMNVEV (reference sequence). This CDR3 is 12 amino acids long. V lost 6 bases and J 7 bases, leaving 10 bases between the germline ends. The CDR3 loop reads CASSRSKNEQFF. CDR3 coding DNA: TGTGCCAGCAGCCGTAGTAAAAATGAGCAGTTCTTC.

This clone was seen only once. The chain's CDR3 is CASSRTLSTDTQYF. CDR3 in DNA: TGTGCCAGCAGCCGGACCCTTAGCACAGATACGCAGTATTTT. This chain links TRBV7-9 with TRBJ2-3; D gene uncertain. The CDR3 length is 14 residues. With 5 bases removed from V and 0 bases from J, the gap between germline ends came to 9 bases. The germline V gene encodes CDR1 SEHNR and CDR2 FQNEAQ (reference sequence).

This chain connects TRBV11-2 to TRBJ2-5; D might be TRBD2 (5 bases). Germline V gene lookup returns CDR1 SGHAT and CDR2 FQNNGV. V lost 6 bases, J lost 7 bases, and 12 bases lay in between. CDR3 size: 12 residues. The CDR3 here is CASSFGRGTQYF. In DNA form, the CDR3 reads TGTGCCAGCAGTTTTGGACGGGGGACCCAGTACTTC.

The chain couples TRBV11-1 to TRBJ2-7; no definite D call. Germline V gene sequence: CDR1 SGHAT, CDR2 FQDESV (reference sequence). The ends were cut back, 5 bases at V and 6 bases at J, with 11 bases in the middle. The CDR3 sequence is 12 residues long. The DNA of the CDR3 is TGTGCCAGCAGCCCCGATCCGGCCGAGCAGTACTTC. Its protein is CASSPDPAEQYF. The variable domain in full, with the rest retrieved from reference TRBV11-1 and TRBJ2-7, is EAEVAQSPRYKITEKSQAVAFWCDPISGHATLYWYRQILGQGPELLVQFQDESVVDDSQLPKDRFSAERLKGVDSTLKIQPAELGDSAMYLCASSPDPAEQYFGPGTRLTVT.